Below, one T cell receptor (beta chain) is given with its context. Its antigen is still unknown. Per-base quality was not reported, and no clone a single base away is much larger than it. Including cysteine and phenylalanine, the CDR3 has 15 amino acids. Only the CDR3 DNA is retained, 45 bases long and in frame from the first base. Ends trimmed: V by 4 bases, J by 4 bases; bases unmatched to a gene: 10. From a lookup of the germline V gene, CDR1 and CDR2 are SGHRS and YFSETQ. This specimen belongs to a study of shared T cell receptors in the human thymus (dated by TCRdb to the early 2020s). Background on the whole study: The study examined how the human thymus generates shared, self-reactive T-cell receptor alpha chains.

Receptors were amplified or captured by the immunoSEQ multiplex PCR assay. What TCRdb holds here is the immuneACCESS table cut down to in-frame rearrangements. Part of the clones is not present; checked against another copy, under half of the missing clones reflect an unresolved V gene, and the others are unexplained. The sample has some 660,000 clones on record, approximately 89% of them singletons. 0.009% to 0.0095% of the sample comes from the top ten. These records were also assigned to another study, of human thymus T cells. Per that second paper: In Finland, the donors were immunologically healthy infants who were having open corrective cardiac surgery for congenital heart defects. Thymus tissue was collected as surgical resects that were removed during corrective cardiac surgery. Usage of V and J gene segments appeared to be biased in both the thymic and the peripheral blood repertoires. According to the related research, thymic TCR repertoires were highly overlapping among unrelated individuals. TCR alpha and beta repertoires from roughly 8 infant thymus samples and four related peripheral blood samples were characterized in the study. Donor ages ranging from roughly 6 to 244 days were recorded, and roughly six male and two female infants were included in the cohort. Thymocytes were released mechanically from tissue and stored at -70 °C as pellets of 10-30 million cells. A QIAsymphony instrument was used to extract genomic DNA from the frozen cell pellets. TCRB and TCRAD loci were amplified from a standardized quantity of quality-controlled genomic DNA using the immunoSEQ multiplex PCR assay. The amplicons spanned the V(D)J region and were long enough to cover the CDR3 and allow V and J genes to be identified. The amplicons were sequenced on an Illumina platform via the commercial immunoSEQ service. Corrections for primer bias and sequencing errors followed previously described methods, while TCRAD and TCRB definitions were based on the IMGT database. Repertoires were analysed with immunoSEQ Analyzer 3.0 and VDJTools, covering basic statistics, V/J segment usage, diversity estimates, rarefaction and pairwise overlap. To estimate diversity, the Chao1, ChaoE, Efron-Thisted, Shannon and inverse Simpson indices were applied, and diversity was also estimated on datasets down-sampled to the smallest sample. Repertoire overlap was determined by strict matching of CDR3 nucleotide sequence, V gene and J gene, and Jaccard-based multidimensional scaling clustering was applied. On average, roughly 800,000 unique TCRB clonotypes were obtained from thymus samples, compared with 70,000 to 100,000 from blood samples.

The sequence was collected from a boy younger than two with a congenital heart defect. Donor details come from another sample of the same person, matched by shared clones. The V and J genes are TRBV5-1 and TRBJ1-2; the central 7 bases match TRBD1. The sample taken for sequencing was thymocytes. The bases are TGCGCCAGCAGCCCCTGGGACAGCTACGCCTATGGCTACACCTTC. The translation is CASSPWDSYAYGYTF. Extended through the reference TRBV5-1 and TRBJ1-2 proteins, this CDR3 yields the full variable domain: KAGVTQTPRYLIKTRGQQVTLSCSPISGHRSVSWYQQTPGQGLQFLFEYFSETQRNKGNFPGRFSGRQFSNSRSEMNVSTLELGDSALYLCASSPWDSYAYGYTFGSGTRLTVV.